The TCR beta chain under discussion was sequenced for a study of T cell responses to AZD1222 COVID-19 vaccine. Study outcomes and limitations: Seropositivity was recorded at baseline in only a handful of AZD1222 recipients. Spike-specific TCR breadth and depth were elevated following two AZD1222 doses.

Method: immunoSEQ multiplex PCR; TCRdb's copy keeps in-frame clones and lacks some. The table has 100,000 to 150,000 clones, 93% seen once. As regards this clone: What it recognizes is unknown.

The receptor's source is an adult in good health. Sample: peripheral blood, taken on day 0 of AZD1222 vaccination.

This chain's CDR3 is CAISDSLGEETQYF. CDR3 DNA sequence: TGTGCCATCAGTGATAGTTTGGGAGAAGAGACCCAGTACTTC. V is TRBV10-3 and J is TRBJ2-5; D is perhaps TRBD2 (5 bases). In germline, CDR1 is ENHRY, CDR2 SYGVKD. The CDR3 runs 14 residues. V was shortened by 3 bases and J by 3 bases, with 11 bases between the two germline ends.